Shown below are 7 T cell receptor beta chains from a single sample sequenced in a study of yellow fever vaccine responses in identical twins (dated by TCRdb to the late 2010s). Libraries came from RT-PCR. Sequenced using an Illumina HiSeq 2500. TCRdb trimmed public reads at Q25 via fastp, called clones via MiXCR and kept in-frame beta chains. A single entry per CDR3 protein holds the most common genes and DNA from its merged rows. The sample data list thousands of distinct CDR3 sequences, and over 60% of these were observed just once. In total, the top ten clones hold about an eighth of the sample. The source material was T cells from blood (PBMCs), unsorted or a sorted subset (not recorded which), sampled before or after yellow fever vaccination (not recorded which). All receptors come from a woman between 18 and 30 years old who received the yellow fever vaccine. Donor details come from another sample of the same person, matched by shared clones.

This chain joins TRBV11-1 and TRBJ1-2; 9 nucleotides line up with TRBD1. Germline loops: CDR1 SGHAT, CDR2 FQDESV (reference sequence). J was trimmed by 8 bases and V by 4 bases; bases with no gene match: 11. The CDR3 extends over 15 amino acids. CDR3: CASSSYRDRDKGYTF. The CDR3 DNA is TGTGCCAGCAGCTCTTACCGGGACAGGGATAAGGGCTACACCTTC.

Regarding this clonotype: One end of the junction varies from germline; a read error may be responsible. This chain uses TRBV7-7 with TRBJ1-1; D gene unclear. Per germline, CDR1 SSHAT and CDR2 FNYEAQ (reference sequence). The CDR3 has 13 residues. CDR3 region: CASSLTRLTEAFF. The CDR3, as DNA: TGTGCTAGCAGCCTTACTAGGTTGACTGAAGCTTTCTTT.

The chain recombines TRBV4-1 with TRBJ2-7; 8 bases agree with TRBD2. Germline values: CDR1 MGHRA, CDR2 YSYEKL. CDR3 length: 15 amino acids. Trimming cost V 2 bases and J 3 bases; bases outside gene matches: 6. The CDR3 region has the DNA TGCGCCAGCAGCCAATCCGCGGGGGGTAACTACGAGCAGTACTTC. It yields the protein CASSQSAGGNYEQYF.

This clonotype was counted a single time. The CDR3 protein is CASQVGTRGEQYF. The DNA of the CDR3 is TGTGCCAGCCAAGTGGGAACTCGTGGCGAGCAGTACTTC. The chain couples TRBV6-1 to TRBJ2-7; D gene uncertain. Deletions cut 8 bases from V and 6 bases from J, with 17 bases between. The germline V gene encodes CDR1 MNHNS and CDR2 SASEGT. The CDR3 has 13 amino acids.

This chain joins TRBV10-2 and TRBJ2-2; D remains ambiguous. CDR1 WSHSY and CDR2 SAAADI come from the germline V gene. The CDR3 has 12 amino acids. V lost 8 bases and J 4 bases, leaving 8 bases between the germline ends. For the CDR3, the DNA is TGCGCCAGCGTCGCAATCACCGGGGAGCTGTTTTTT. It encodes CASVAITGELFF.

This chain uses TRBV11-1 with TRBJ2-1; 12 positions match TRBD2. Germline CDR1 is SGHAT and CDR2 is FQDESV (reference sequence). V lost 3 bases, J lost 0 bases, and 6 bases stayed unmatched. This CDR3 is 18 amino acids long. CDR3: CASSLPGLAGPSYNEQFF. The CDR3 bases are TGTGCCAGCAGCTTGCCGGGACTAGCGGGTCCCTCCTACAATGAGCAGTTCTTC.

The V gene is TRBV7-6, the J gene TRBJ2-7; D unclear. The CDR3 is 13 amino acids. V was shortened by 1 base and J by 0 bases, with 4 bases between the two germline ends. Germline loops: CDR1 SGHVS, CDR2 FNYEAQ. In nucleotides, the CDR3 is TGTGCCAGCAGCTTAGTGCACTCCTACGAGCAGTACTTC. Its translation is CASSLVHSYEQYF.